Shown below are 13 T cell receptor beta chains from a single sample sequenced in a study of identifying expanded T cells in peripheral blood. This table comes from immunoSEQ multiplex PCR, and its TCRdb copy is limited to in-frame clones, with some not included. The data contain about 110,000 clones, around 89% of them seen just once; the ten biggest clones take up around 15%. The sequenced sample was blood. Receptors originate from a person between 18 and 75 years old in good health.

The chain is built from TRBV6-1 and TRBJ2-3; TRBD2 agrees at 8 bases. Germline trimming cut 2 bases from V and 7 bases from J; bases unmatched to any gene: 2. Germline V gene sequence: CDR1 MNHNS, CDR2 SASEGT. The CDR3 covers 13 residues. CDR3 in DNA: TGTGCCAGCAGTGAAATAGCGGGGAATACGCAGTATTTT. Residues: CASSEIAGNTQYF.

The V call is TRBV29-1, the J call TRBJ2-2; D remains ambiguous. Germline values: CDR1 SQVTM, CDR2 ANQGSEA. V lost 6 bases to trimming and J lost 1 base, with 6 bases between them. The CDR3 consists of 12 residues. CDR3 nucleotide sequence: TGCAGCGTGGCCAGGAACACCGGGGAGCTGTTTTTT. As protein: CSVARNTGELFF.

The chain combines TRBV4-3 with TRBJ2-1; possibly TRBD2 for D (5 bases). The CDR3 runs to 18 residues. Trimming left V 0 bases short and J 0 bases short, with 15 bases between. Germline values: CDR1 LGHNA, CDR2 YSLEER. The CDR3 reads CASSQERFSGSSYNEQFF. The CDR3 DNA follows: TGCGCCAGCAGCCAAGAAAGATTCTCGGGAAGCTCCTACAATGAGCAGTTCTTC.

The CDR3 loop reads CASSLERTVYEQYF. CDR3 in DNA: TGTGCCAGCAGCTTAGAGCGGACAGTGTACGAGCAGTACTTC. The rearrangement uses TRBV11-2 and TRBJ2-7; a weak D match, TRBD1 (6 bases). The V and J ends lost 0 bases and 4 bases respectively, with 10 bases between them. Germline CDR1 reads SGHAT; CDR2 reads FQNNGV. This CDR3 region has 14 residues.

The V call is TRBV18, the J call TRBJ1-1; D is unclear. This CDR3 has 15 amino acids. Germline lookup yields CDR1 KGHSH and CDR2 LQKENI. The V gene lost 1 base and the J gene lost 4 bases, with 13 bases spanning the gap. CDR3 nucleotides: TGTGCCAGCTCACCACGGGCCGACGATTCCACTGAAGCTTTCTTT. As protein: CASSPRADDSTEAFF. The entire variable domain, with the rest obtained from reference TRBV18 and TRBJ1-1, is as follows: NAGVMQNPRHLVRRRGQEARLRCSPMKGHSHVYWYRQLPEEGLKFMVYLQKENIIDESGMPKERFSAEFPKEGPSILRIQQVVRGDSAAYFCASSPRADDSTEAFFGQGTRLTVV.

In nucleotides, the CDR3 is TGCGCCAGCAGCTCCAGGACCCACAATGAGCAGTTCTTC. Its protein is CASSSRTHNEQFF. The chain combines TRBV10-1 with TRBJ2-1, with D hard to call. Germline CDR1 and CDR2: WNHNN and SYGVQD (reference sequence). This CDR3 is built from 13 residues. Trimming cost V 6 bases and J 5 bases, with 11 bases left between them.

This rearrangement joins TRBV18 to TRBJ2-2; maybe TRBD1 (5 bases). CDR1 and CDR2 (germline): KGHSH, LQKENI. Trimming removed 6 bases from V and 6 bases from J, with 11 bases in between. There are 13 residues in the CDR3. In nucleotides, the CDR3 is TGTGCCAGCTCGACCCCAGGGTCCGGGGAGCTGTTTTTT. Its translation is CASSTPGSGELFF.

V and J are TRBV9 and TRBJ2-3; possibly TRBD2 for D (6 bases). This CDR3 is 15 amino acids long. V lost 0 bases and J lost 0, with 8 bases in between. The germline V gene encodes CDR1 SGDLS and CDR2 YYNGEE. This CDR3 is CASSVGLASTDTQYF. DNA for the CDR3: TGTGCCAGCAGCGTAGGGCTAGCGAGCACAGATACGCAGTATTTT. The full variable domain, with the rest looked up from reference TRBV9 and TRBJ2-3, is DSGVTQTPKHLITATGQRVTLRCSPRSGDLSVYWYQQSLDQGLQFLIQYYNGEERAKGNILERFSAQQFPDLHSELNLSSLELGDSALYFCASSVGLASTDTQYFGPGTRLTVL.

The chain joins TRBV5-4 to TRBJ1-6, with 9 positions matching TRBD1. The trim removed 2 bases at V and 8 bases at J, leaving 5 bases unmatched. CDR1 and CDR2 from the germline V gene are SGHNT and YYREEE (reference sequence). This CDR3 is 15 amino acids long. In DNA form, the CDR3 reads TGTGCCAGCAGCTTTTCGGACAGGGGTGATTCACCCCTCCACTTT. Amino acid sequence: CASSFSDRGDSPLHF.

The chain has TRBV9 and TRBJ2-5, with D possibly being TRBD1 or TRBD2 (5 bases each). Germline CDR1 reads SGDLS; CDR2 reads YYNGEE. The CDR3 loop spans 15 amino acids. V was trimmed by 4 bases and J by 2 bases, leaving 15 bases between them. CDR3 amino acids: CASSPSMGVQETQYF. The CDR3 bases are TGTGCCAGCAGCCCAAGCATGGGGGTTCAAGAGACCCAGTACTTC.

The chain carries TRBV4-3 and TRBJ1-1; no definite D call. The V gene's germline CDR1 is LGHNA and CDR2 YSLEER. V dropped 0 bases and J dropped 3 bases, with 20 bases sitting between them. This CDR3 comprises 18 residues. This chain's CDR3 is CASSQDRVGLTKDTEAFF. The CDR3 DNA is TGCGCCAGCAGCCAAGATCGTGTAGGCCTGACAAAGGACACTGAAGCTTTCTTT.

The chain couples TRBV4-3 to TRBJ1-3, with D hard to call. V gave up 1 base and J gave up 10 bases, with 14 bases separating them. Germline V lookup: CDR1 LGHNA, CDR2 YSLEER. This CDR3 spans 14 amino acids. As DNA, the CDR3 is TGCGCCAGCAGCCAAGTCCAATTGACGGGTACCATATATTTT. It specifies CASSQVQLTGTIYF.

The chain combines TRBV6-4 with TRBJ2-7; 8 positions match TRBD1. The CDR3 spans 18 residues. Germline V gives CDR1 MRHNA, CDR2 SNTAGT. The trim removed 10 bases at V and 0 bases at J, leaving 20 bases unmatched. This CDR3 is CAIQQSPRQGSSSYEQYF. CDR3 coding DNA: TGTGCCATCCAGCAGTCTCCCCGACAGGGGTCCTCCTCCTACGAGCAGTACTTC.